This TCR beta chain was observed in a study of T-cell reconstitution after alpha-beta-depleted transplantation in children. This clonotype has at least ten counts. This sample's TCRbeta library carried unique molecular identifier barcodes. TCRdb reprocessed the PCR reads with MiXCR, giving one entry per CDR3 protein. The data show 230,000 or so distinct CDR3 sequences, with about 9.6% seen just once and over 4.5% held by the top ten. V lost 2 bases and J 2 bases, leaving 4 bases between the germline ends. The germline V gene has CDR1 LGHDT and CDR2 YNNKEL (reference sequence). This CDR3 has 13 amino acids.

This sequence originates from a human donor who donated a stem cell graft to a child with SCID. Here the sequenced sample was PBMCs from the stem cell graft donor, taken from the stem cell graft. V usage is TRBV3-1 and J usage is TRBJ1-5; D uncertain. The CDR3 protein is CASSQRGNQPQHF. CDR3 bases: TGTGCCAGCAGCCAAAGGGGCAATCAGCCCCAGCATTTT.